This paragraph covers one T cell receptor beta chain sequence. Its target is unknown. The sample originates from a study of blood T cells in healthy people across ages. Whole-study results and caveats: While age rose, TCR beta diversity per million T cells dropped in a roughly linear way.

Using a J-beta primer mix together with a sample-barcoded 5' primer, a second PCR was run for roughly 6 to 12 cycles. Each CDR3 protein gets one entry after TCRdb re-called the 5' RACE reads with MiXCR. The table shows over a million distinct CDR3 sequences, with 40% to 55% occurring only once. This CDR3 comprises 17 residues. Trimming cost V 4 bases and J 3 bases; bases outside gene matches: 14. Germline CDR1 is SGHRS and CDR2 is YFSETQ. This TCR came from a woman in her fifties or sixties in good health. Sequenced input: blood. J is TRBJ2-7 and V is TRBV5-1, with 9 bases lining up with TRBD2. The CDR3, as DNA: TGCGCCAGCAGCCCCCGGACTAGCGAATTTTCCTACTACGAGCAGTACTTC. Translating it yields CASSPRTSEFSYYEQYF.